The 18 T cell receptor beta chains below come from one sample, sequenced in a study of blood T cell repertoires in COVID-19. Sequencing was performed with immunoSEQ multiplex PCR; in TCRdb, only in-frame clones are kept and a portion is missing. Of around 70,000 clones listed, roughly 80% are singletons. Material: peripheral blood. These receptors were obtained from a woman aged 55-69 years with acute or convalescent COVID-19.

The chain uses TRBV7-2 and TRBJ1-5; tentative D call: TRBD1 (6 bases). V shed 1 base and J shed 4 bases, with 11 bases lying between them. The CDR3 spans 15 residues. Germline V lookup: CDR1 SGHTA, CDR2 FQGNSA. The CDR3 DNA is TGTGCCAGCAGCTTAGGTCGACAGGTTAATCAGCCCCAGCATTTT. Translating it yields CASSLGRQVNQPQHF.

V and J are TRBV7-2 and TRBJ1-3; 7 positions agree with TRBD1. The CDR3 runs 16 residues. J lost 0 bases, V lost 4 bases, and 6 bases had no gene match. Germline CDR1 is SGHTA and CDR2 is FQGNSA. This CDR3 reads CASSSLQGISGNTIYF. CDR3 DNA sequence: TGTGCCAGCAGCTCCCTACAGGGGATCTCTGGAAACACCATATATTTT.

V usage is TRBV5-1 and J usage is TRBJ1-2; a weak D match, TRBD1 (5 bases). V was clipped by 1 base and J by 10 bases, with 11 bases between them. Germline CDR1 is SGHRS and CDR2 is YFSETQ. CDR3 length: 12 residues. Here the CDR3 reads CASSLPDRFYTF. Here the CDR3 DNA reads TGCGCCAGCAGCTTGCCCGACAGATTCTACACCTTC.

The CDR3 nucleotides read TGTGCCAGCAGCGTAGGTGGAGAGATCTATAATTCACCCCTCCACTTT. As protein: CASSVGGEIYNSPLHF. The chain employs TRBV9 and TRBJ1-6, with D unresolved. V lost 0 bases and J lost 3, with 10 bases in between. This CDR3 spans 16 amino acids. In germline, CDR1 is SGDLS, CDR2 YYNGEE.

The J gene is TRBJ2-7, the V gene TRBV10-3; TRBD1 aligns across 12 bases. The germline V gene encodes CDR1 ENHRY and CDR2 SYGVKD. This CDR3 spans 15 amino acids. V lost 6 bases and J lost 4; bases outside the gene matches: 7. The CDR3 DNA reads as TGTGCCATCAGGCCGGGACAGGGGGCGGCGTACGAGCAGTACTTC. It encodes CAIRPGQGAAYEQYF.

This chain connects TRBV5-6 to TRBJ1-2; a weak D match, TRBD1 (5 bases). The V end lost 0 bases, the J end lost 4 bases, and 13 bases lay between the germline ends. Per the germline V gene, CDR1 is SGHDT and CDR2 is YYEEEE. CDR3 length: 15 amino acids. The CDR3 nucleotides are TGTGCCAGCAGCTTGGCCGGGCAGGGCAGCTATGGCTACACCTTC. As protein: CASSLAGQGSYGYTF.

The chain uses TRBV5-1 and TRBJ1-3, with TRBD1 identical over 7 bases. Unmatched junction bases numbered 9, after V lost 4 bases and J lost 8 bases. The V gene's germline CDR1 is SGHRS and CDR2 YFSETQ. This CDR3 contains 14 residues. The CDR3 DNA follows: TGCGCCAGCAGCCCTGGGACAGCCCTGGACACCATATATTTT. It codes for CASSPGTALDTIYF.

This chain joins TRBV19 and TRBJ1-5; 7 bases agree with TRBD1. Germline CDR1 is LNHDA and CDR2 is SQIVND (reference sequence). The CDR3 sequence is 17 residues long. Trimming cost V 10 bases and J 7 bases; bases outside gene matches: 22. CDR3 nucleotide sequence: TGTGCCACGATGGGGAGACAGGGACGGGTAATAGGGCAGCCCCAGCATTTT. Amino acids: CATMGRQGRVIGQPQHF.

The CDR3 loop reads CASSLEGGAGELFF. The CDR3 nucleotides are TGCGCCAGCAGCTTGGAGGGGGGGGCCGGGGAGCTGTTTTTT. The chain employs TRBV5-1 and TRBJ2-2, with D tentatively TRBD2 (7 bases). Trimming pared 0 bases from V and 6 bases from J, leaving 9 bases between. The CDR3 length is 14 residues. CDR1 is SGHRS, CDR2 YFSETQ, per germline.

The chain has TRBV4-3 and TRBJ1-3; 7 bases map to TRBD1. The V gene end was trimmed by 1 base and the J gene end by 3 bases; junction bases not matched to a gene: 3. Germline lookup yields CDR1 LGHNA and CDR2 YSLEER. The CDR3 totals 15 residues. The chain's CDR3 is CASSQVDRNGNTIYF. The CDR3 DNA follows: TGCGCCAGCAGCCAAGTGGACAGGAATGGAAACACCATATATTTT.

This clone was seen only once. V is TRBV6-5 and J is TRBJ1-4; the D is unclear. Trimming cost V 6 bases and J 4 bases, with 6 bases left between them. From germline, CDR1 is MNHEY and CDR2 SVGAGI. This CDR3 has 12 residues. Here the CDR3 reads CASRQYNEKLFF. Here the CDR3 DNA reads TGTGCCAGCAGACAGTATAATGAAAAACTGTTTTTT.

This chain uses TRBV28 with TRBJ1-5; D remains unclear. The length of the CDR3 is 15 residues. From germline, CDR1 is MDHEN and CDR2 SYDVKM. Trimming shortened V by 5 bases and J by 0 bases, and 11 bases separated the two germline ends. Written as DNA, the CDR3 is TGTGCCAGCAGTCACGACACGTATAGCAATCAGCCCCAGCATTTT. Translated: CASSHDTYSNQPQHF.

The chain couples TRBV11-2 to TRBJ2-7; 8 bases agree with TRBD1. With V trimmed by 4 bases and J by 6 bases, 5 bases remained unmatched. Germline V gene lookup returns CDR1 SGHAT and CDR2 FQNNGV. CDR3 length equals 13 residues. The CDR3 coding sequence is TGTGCCAGCAGCTCGGACAGGGATGCCGAGCAGTACGTC. This sequence encodes CASSSDRDAEQYV.

The chain has TRBV6-1 and TRBJ2-2, with 10 bases lining up with TRBD2. J lost 0 bases, V lost 3 bases, and 4 bases had no gene match. The CDR3 consists of 17 residues. The V gene's germline CDR1 is MNHNS and CDR2 SASEGT. For the CDR3, the DNA is TGTGCCAGCAGTGACCGGGGACTAGCGACGAACACCGGGGAGCTGTTTTTT. Its translation is CASSDRGLATNTGELFF.

For the CDR3, the DNA is TGTGCCAGCAGAGACGAGGCCACCTCGAACACTGAAGCTTTCTTT. It translates to CASRDEATSNTEAFF. V is TRBV2 and J is TRBJ1-1; D gene unclear. The CDR3 has 15 amino acids. Deletions cut 6 bases from V and 1 base from J, with 15 bases between. CDR1 is SNHLY and CDR2 is FYNNEI in the germline V gene.

This clone was picked up a small number of times. The chain couples TRBV7-9 to TRBJ1-4; no reliable D call. Between the trimmed V and J ends, which lost 2 bases and 0 bases, there was a span of 7 bases. The CDR3 runs 15 residues. Germline lookup yields CDR1 SEHNR and CDR2 FQNEAQ (reference sequence). The CDR3 region is CASSLPSTTNEKLFF. The CDR3 nucleotides read TGTGCCAGCAGCTTACCGAGTACAACTAATGAAAAACTGTTTTTT.

This clone showed up just a few times. The chain is built from TRBV2 and TRBJ1-3, with 8 bases that match TRBD1. The germline gives CDR1 SNHLY, CDR2 FYNNEI. V was pared by 5 bases and J by 0 bases, with 15 bases of the junction left unmatched. This CDR3 is 19 amino acids long. The DNA of the CDR3 is TGTGCCAGCAGTCCCCGCGGGGGACAGGCATTTAGCTCTGGAAACACCATATATTTT. As protein: CASSPRGGQAFSSGNTIYF.

V is TRBV9 and J is TRBJ2-7; 8 bases fit TRBD1. Germline values: CDR1 SGDLS, CDR2 YYNGEE. J was trimmed by 0 bases and V by 4 bases; bases with no gene match: 9. This CDR3 spans 16 amino acids. The CDR3 loop is CASSPPRTGISYEQYV. CDR3 bases: TGTGCCAGCAGCCCTCCTCGGACAGGGATCTCCTACGAGCAGTACGTC.